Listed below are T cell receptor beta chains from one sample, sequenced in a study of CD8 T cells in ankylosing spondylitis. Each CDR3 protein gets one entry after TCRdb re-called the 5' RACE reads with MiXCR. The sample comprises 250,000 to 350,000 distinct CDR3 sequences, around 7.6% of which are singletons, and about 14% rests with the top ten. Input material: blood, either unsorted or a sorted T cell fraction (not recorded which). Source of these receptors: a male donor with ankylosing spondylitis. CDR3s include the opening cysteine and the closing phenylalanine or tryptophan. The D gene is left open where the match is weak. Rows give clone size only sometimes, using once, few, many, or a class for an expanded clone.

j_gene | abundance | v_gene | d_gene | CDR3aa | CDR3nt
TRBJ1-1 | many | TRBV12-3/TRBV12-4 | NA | CASSPTRHTEAFF | TGTGCCAGCAGTCCGACAAGGCACACTGAAGCTTTCTTT
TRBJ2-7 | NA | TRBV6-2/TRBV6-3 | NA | CASSSELLQGPSYEQYF | TGTGCCAGCAGCAGTGAGCTCCTCCAAGGGCCCTCCTACGAGCAGTACTTC
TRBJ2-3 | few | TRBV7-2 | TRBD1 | CASSWDRIADTQYF | TGTGCCAGCAGCTGGGACAGGATCGCAGATACGCAGTATTTT
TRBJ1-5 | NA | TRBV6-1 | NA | CASSPYPSTGFRNQPQHF | TGTGCCAGTTCCCCTTATCCGTCGACAGGATTTCGTAATCAGCCCCAGCATTTT
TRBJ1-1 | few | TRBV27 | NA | CASSSPPGVGDTSEAFF | TGTGCCAGCAGTTCTCCTCCAGGGGTCGGGGACACTTCTGAAGCTTTCTTT
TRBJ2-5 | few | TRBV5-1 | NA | CASSPSASTEGETQYF | TGCGCCAGCAGCCCCTCAGCGTCGACTGAAGGAGAGACCCAGTACTTC
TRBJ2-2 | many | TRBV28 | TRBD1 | CASSPGTGLTGELFF | TGTGCCAGCAGTCCCGGGACAGGACTCACCGGGGAGCTGTTTTTT
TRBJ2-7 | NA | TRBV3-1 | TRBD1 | CASSQDRQGAWPNEQYF | TGTGCCAGCAGCCAAGACAGACAGGGGGCTTGGCCGAACGAGCAGTACTTC
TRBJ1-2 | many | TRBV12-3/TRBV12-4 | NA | CASSAGRNNYGYTF | TGTGCCAGCAGTGCGGGACGGAATAACTATGGCTACACCTTC
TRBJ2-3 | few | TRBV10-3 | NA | CAISESGDSDTQYF | TGTGCCATCAGTGAGTCGGGCGACTCAGATACGCAGTATTTT
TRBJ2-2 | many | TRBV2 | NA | CASSEVKGNTGELFF | TGTGCCAGCAGTGAAGTCAAGGGGAACACCGGGGAGCTGTTTTTT
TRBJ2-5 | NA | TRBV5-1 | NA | CASSLSGGVETQYF | TGCGCCAGCAGCTTATCAGGGGGGGTGGAGACCCAGTACTTC
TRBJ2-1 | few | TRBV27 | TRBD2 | CASRRLAGGQGSYNEQFF | TGTGCCAGCAGAAGACTAGCGGGAGGGCAAGGGTCCTACAATGAGCAGTTCTTC
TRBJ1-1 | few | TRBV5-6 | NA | CASSLPAGKGIPEAFF | TGTGCCAGCAGCTTGCCCGCGGGGAAGGGCATCCCTGAAGCTTTCTTT
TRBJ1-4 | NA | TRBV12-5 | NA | CAQRCEKLFF | TGTGCCCAGAGGTGTGAAAAACTGTTTTTT
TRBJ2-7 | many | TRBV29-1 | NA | CSVEEVNSYEQYF | TGCAGCGTTGAAGAAGTGAATTCCTACGAGCAGTACTTC